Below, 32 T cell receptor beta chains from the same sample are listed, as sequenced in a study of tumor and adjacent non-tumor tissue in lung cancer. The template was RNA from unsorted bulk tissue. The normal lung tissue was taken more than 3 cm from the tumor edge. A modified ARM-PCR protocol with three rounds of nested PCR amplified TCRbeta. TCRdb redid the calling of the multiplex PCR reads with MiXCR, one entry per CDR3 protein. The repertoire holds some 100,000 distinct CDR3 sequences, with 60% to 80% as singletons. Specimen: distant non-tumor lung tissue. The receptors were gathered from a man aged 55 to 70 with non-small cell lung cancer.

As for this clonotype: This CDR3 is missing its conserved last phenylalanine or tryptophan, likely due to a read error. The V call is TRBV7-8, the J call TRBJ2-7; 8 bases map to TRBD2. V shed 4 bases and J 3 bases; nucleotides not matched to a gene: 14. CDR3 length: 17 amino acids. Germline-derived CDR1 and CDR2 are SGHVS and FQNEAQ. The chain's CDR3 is CASSSTHLPGGNYEQYS. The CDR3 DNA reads TGTGCCAGCAGCTCAACACACCTTCCGGGGGGGAACTACGAGCAGTACTCC.

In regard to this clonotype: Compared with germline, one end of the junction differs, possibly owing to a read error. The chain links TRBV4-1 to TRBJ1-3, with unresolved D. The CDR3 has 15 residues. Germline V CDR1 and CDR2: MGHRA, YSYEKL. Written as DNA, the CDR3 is TGCGCCAGCAGCCGACCCTCAGAGATTGTAAACATCATATATTTT. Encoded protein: CASSRPSEIVNIIYF.

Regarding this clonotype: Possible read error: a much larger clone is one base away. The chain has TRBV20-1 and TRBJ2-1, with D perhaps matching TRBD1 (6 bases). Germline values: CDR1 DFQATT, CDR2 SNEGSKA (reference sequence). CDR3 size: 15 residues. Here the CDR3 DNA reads TGCAGTGCTAGATCAGGGGTAAGCTCCTACAATGGGCAGTTCTTC. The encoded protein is CSARSGVSSYNGQFF.

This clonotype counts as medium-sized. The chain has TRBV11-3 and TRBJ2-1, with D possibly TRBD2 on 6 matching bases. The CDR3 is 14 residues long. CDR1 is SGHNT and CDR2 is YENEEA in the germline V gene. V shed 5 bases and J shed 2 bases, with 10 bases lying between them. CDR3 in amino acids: CASSLGLTYNEQFF. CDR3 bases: TGTGCCAGCAGCCTGGGACTGACCTACAATGAGCAGTTCTTC.

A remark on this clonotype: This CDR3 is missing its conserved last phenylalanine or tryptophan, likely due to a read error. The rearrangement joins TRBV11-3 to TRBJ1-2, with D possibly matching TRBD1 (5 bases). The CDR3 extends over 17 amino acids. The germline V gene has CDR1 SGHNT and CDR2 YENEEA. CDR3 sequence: CASSSRGDSTLGYDYTI. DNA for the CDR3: TGTGCCAGCAGCTCCCGGGGGGACTCGACCTTGGGCTATGACTACACCATC.

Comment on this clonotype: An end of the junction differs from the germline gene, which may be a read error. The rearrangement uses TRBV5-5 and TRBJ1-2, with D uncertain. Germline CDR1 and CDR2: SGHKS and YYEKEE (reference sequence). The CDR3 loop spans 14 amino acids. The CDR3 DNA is TGTGCCAGCAGCTTGGAAGCCGGATGCTATAGCTACACCTTC. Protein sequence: CASSLEAGCYSYTF.

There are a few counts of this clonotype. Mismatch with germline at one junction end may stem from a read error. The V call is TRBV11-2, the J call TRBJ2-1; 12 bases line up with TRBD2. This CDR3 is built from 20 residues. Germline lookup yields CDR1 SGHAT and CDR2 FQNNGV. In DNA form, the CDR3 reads TGTACCAGCAGAACAGGAGGGACTAGCGGGTCGGGTCTGGGTGGAAATGAGCAGTTCTTC. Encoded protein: CTSRTGGTSGSGLGGNEQFF.

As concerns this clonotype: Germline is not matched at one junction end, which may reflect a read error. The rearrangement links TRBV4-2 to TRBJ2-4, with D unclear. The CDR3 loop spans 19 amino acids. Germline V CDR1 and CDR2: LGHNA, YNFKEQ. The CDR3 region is CASGQESFGGSGRENIQYF. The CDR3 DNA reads TGTGCCAGCGGCCAAGAAAGTTTCGGTGGCTCAGGTCGGGAAAACATTCAGTACTTC.

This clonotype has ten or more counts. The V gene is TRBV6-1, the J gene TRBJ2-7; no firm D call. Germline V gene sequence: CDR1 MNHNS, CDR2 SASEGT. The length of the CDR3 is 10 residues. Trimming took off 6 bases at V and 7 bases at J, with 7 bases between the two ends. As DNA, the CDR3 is TGTGCCAGCAGGGGCAGGGAGCAGTACTTC. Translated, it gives CASRGREQYF.

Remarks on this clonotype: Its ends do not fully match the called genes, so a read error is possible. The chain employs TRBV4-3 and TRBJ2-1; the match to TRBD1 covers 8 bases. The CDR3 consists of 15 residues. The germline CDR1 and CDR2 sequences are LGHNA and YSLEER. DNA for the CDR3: TGTGCCAGCATCCAAGGAGTGGACAGGGATTATGAGCAGTTCTTC. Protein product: CASIQGVDRDYEQFF.

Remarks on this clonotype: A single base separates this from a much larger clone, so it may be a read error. The CDR3 coding sequence is TGTCCCACCGGGGACCAGCCCCAGCATTTT. Protein sequence: CPTGDQPQHF. This chain links TRBV6-1 with TRBJ1-5, with D possibly being TRBD1 (5 bases). In germline, CDR1 is MNHNS, CDR2 SASEGT. CDR3 length: 10 residues.

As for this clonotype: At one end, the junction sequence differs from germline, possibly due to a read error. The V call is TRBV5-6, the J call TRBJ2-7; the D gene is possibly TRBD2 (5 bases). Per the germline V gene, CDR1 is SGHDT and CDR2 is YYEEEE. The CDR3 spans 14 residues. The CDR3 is CASTAGISTHEKYF. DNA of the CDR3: TGTGCCAGCACCGCCGGGATTAGCACCCACGAGAAGTACTTC.

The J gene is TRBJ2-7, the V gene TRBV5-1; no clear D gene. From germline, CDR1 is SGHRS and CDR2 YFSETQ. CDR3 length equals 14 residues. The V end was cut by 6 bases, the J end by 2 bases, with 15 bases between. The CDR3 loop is CASTWRTHTYEQYF. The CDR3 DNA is TGCGCCAGCACCTGGCGTACACACACCTACGAGCAGTACTTC.

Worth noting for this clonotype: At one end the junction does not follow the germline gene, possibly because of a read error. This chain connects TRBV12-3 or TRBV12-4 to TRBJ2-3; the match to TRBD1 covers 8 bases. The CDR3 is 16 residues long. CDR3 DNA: TGTGCTAGCAGTGGTACAACCCGGACAGGGAGAGATATGCAGTATTTT. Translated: CASSGTTRTGRDMQYF.

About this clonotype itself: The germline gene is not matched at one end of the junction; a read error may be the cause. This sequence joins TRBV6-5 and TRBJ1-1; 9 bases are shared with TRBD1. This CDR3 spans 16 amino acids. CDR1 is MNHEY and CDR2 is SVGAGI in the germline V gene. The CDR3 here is CASEIAGQGVNTKAFF. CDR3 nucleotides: TGTGCCAGTGAAATCGCGGGACAGGGAGTGAACACTAAAGCTTTCTTT.

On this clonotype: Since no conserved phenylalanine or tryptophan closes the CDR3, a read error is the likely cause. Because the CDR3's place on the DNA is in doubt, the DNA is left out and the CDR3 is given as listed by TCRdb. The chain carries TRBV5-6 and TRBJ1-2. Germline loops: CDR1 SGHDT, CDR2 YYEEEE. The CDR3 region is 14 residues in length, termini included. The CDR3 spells CASSLVAANYGYTL.

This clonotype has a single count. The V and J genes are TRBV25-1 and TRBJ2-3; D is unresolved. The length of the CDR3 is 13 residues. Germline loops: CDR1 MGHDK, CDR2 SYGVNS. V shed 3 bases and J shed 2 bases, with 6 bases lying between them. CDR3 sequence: CASSEPTTDTQYF. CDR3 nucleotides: TGTGCCAGCAGTGAGCCTACCACAGATACGCAGTATTTT.

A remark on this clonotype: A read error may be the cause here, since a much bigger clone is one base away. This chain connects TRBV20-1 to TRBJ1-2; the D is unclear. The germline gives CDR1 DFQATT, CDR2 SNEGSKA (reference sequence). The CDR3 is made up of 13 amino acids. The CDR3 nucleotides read TGCAGTGCTTTAAGTTCTGCTAACCATGGCTACACCTTC. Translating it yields CSALSSANHGYTF.

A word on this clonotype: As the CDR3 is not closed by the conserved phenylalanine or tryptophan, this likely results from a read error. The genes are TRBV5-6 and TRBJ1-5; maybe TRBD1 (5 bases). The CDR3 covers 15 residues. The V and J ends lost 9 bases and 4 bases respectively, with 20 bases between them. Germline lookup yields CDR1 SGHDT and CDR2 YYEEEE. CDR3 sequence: CANRSRRQSNQPQHC. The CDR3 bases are TGTGCCAACAGGTCACGAAGGCAGTCGAATCAGCCCCAGCATTGT.

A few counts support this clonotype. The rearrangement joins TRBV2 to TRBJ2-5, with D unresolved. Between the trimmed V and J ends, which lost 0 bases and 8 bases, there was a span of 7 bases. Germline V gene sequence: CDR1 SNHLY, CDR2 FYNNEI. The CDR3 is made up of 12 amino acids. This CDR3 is CASSEAPSTQYF. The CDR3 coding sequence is TGTGCCAGCAGTGAAGCACCCTCCACCCAGTACTTC.

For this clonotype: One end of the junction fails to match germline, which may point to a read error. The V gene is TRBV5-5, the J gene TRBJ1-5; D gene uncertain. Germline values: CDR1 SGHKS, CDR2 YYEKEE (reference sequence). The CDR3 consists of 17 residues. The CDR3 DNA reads TGCGCCAGCAGCGATTATCCTTCGTCCCTTGGTGATCAGTCCAAGCATTTT. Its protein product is CASSDYPSSLGDQSKHF.

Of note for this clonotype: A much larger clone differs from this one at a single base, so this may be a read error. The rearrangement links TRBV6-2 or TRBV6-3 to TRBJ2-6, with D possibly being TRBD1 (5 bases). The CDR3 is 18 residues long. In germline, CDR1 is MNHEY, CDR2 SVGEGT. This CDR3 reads CASSYVKGYHSEANVLTF. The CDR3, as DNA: TGTGCCAGCAGTTACGTGAAGGGGTACCACTCTGAGGCCAACGTCCTGACTTTC.

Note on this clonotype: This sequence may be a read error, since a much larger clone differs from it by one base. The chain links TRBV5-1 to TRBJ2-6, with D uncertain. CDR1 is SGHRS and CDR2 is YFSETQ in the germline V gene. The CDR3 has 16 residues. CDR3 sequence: CARSLGLASGANVLTF. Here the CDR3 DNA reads TGCGCCAGGAGCTTGGGGTTGGCTTCTGGGGCCAACGTCCTGACTTTC.

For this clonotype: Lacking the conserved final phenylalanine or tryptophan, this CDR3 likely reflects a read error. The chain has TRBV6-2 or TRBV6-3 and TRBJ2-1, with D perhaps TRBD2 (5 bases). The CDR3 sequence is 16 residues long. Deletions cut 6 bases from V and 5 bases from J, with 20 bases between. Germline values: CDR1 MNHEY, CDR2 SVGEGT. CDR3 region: CASSTLIIAWDNEQFL. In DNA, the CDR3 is TGTGCCAGCAGCACCCTGATAATAGCGTGGGACAATGAGCAGTTCCTC.

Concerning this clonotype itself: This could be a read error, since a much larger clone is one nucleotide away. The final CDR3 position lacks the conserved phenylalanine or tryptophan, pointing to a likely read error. This CDR3 is CSARLSGGRETQYL. CDR3 nucleotide sequence: TGCAGTGCTAGACTCAGCGGGGGGCGGGAGACCCAGTACTTA. V usage is TRBV20-1 and J usage is TRBJ2-5, with TRBD2 matching over 9 bases. Germline assignment: CDR1 DFQATT and CDR2 SNEGSKA (reference sequence). V shed 2 bases, J shed 5 bases, and the junction held 6 bases outside the gene matches. The length of the CDR3 is 14 residues.

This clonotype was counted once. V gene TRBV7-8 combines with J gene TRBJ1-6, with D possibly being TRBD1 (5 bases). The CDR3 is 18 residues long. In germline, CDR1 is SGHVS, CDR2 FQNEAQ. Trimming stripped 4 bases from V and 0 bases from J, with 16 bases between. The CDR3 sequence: CASSSSTVRSSYNSPLHF. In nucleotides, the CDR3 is TGTGCCAGCAGCTCGTCGACAGTCCGGAGCTCCTATAATTCACCCCTCCACTTT.

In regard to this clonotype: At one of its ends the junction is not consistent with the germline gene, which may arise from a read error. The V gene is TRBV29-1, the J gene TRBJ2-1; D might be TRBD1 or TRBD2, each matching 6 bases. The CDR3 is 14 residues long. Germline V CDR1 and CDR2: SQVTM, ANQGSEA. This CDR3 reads CSAPDRSGGNEEFF. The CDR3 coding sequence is TGCAGCGCCCCGGATCGATCCGGGGGCAATGAGGAGTTCTTC.

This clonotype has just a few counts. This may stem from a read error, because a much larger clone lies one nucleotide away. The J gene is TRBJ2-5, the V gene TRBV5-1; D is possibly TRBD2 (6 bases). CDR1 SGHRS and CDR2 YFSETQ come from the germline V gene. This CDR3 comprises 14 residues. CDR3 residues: CVSSFGGPEETQYF. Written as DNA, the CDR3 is TGCGTCAGCAGCTTCGGAGGGCCTGAAGAGACCCAGTACTTC.

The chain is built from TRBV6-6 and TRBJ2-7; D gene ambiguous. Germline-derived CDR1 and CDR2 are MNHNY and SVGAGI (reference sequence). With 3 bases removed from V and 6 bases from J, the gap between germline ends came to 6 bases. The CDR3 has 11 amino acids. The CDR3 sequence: CASSYDCEQYF. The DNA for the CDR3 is TGTGCCAGCAGTTATGACTGCGAGCAGTACTTC.

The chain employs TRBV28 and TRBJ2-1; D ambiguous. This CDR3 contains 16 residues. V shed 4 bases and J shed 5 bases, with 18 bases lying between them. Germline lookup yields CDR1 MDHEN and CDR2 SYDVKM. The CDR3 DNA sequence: TGTGCCAGCAGTTACCTCGGACGTAAAACAAACAATGAGCAGTTCTTC. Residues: CASSYLGRKTNNEQFF.

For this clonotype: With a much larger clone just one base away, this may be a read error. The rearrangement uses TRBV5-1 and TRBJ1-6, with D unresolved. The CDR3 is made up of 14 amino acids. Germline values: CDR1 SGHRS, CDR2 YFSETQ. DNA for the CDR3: TGCGTCAGCAGCTTGGAGGTTGATAATTCACCCCTCCACTTT. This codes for CVSSLEVDNSPLHF. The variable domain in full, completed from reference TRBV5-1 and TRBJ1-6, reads KAGVTQTPRYLIKTRGQQVTLSCSPISGHRSVSWYQQTPGQGLQFLFEYFSETQRNKGNFPGRFSGRQFSNSRSEMNVSTLELGDSALYLCVSSLEVDNSPLHFGNGTRLTVT.

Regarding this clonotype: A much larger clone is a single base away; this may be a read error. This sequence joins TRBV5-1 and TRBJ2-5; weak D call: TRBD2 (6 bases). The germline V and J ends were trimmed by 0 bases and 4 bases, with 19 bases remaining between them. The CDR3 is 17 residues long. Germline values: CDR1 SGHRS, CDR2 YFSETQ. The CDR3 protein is CASSLAGASVIPETQYF. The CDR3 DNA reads TGCGCCAGCAGCTTGGCCGGCGCTAGCGTGATTCCAGAGACCCAGTACTTC.